Presented here are 7 T cell receptor beta chains from one specimen sequenced in a study of T-cell reconstitution after alpha-beta-depleted transplantation in children. Preparation of the TCRbeta library involved a method that used unique molecular identifiers. One entry per CDR3 protein, called by TCRdb with MiXCR from the PCR reads. The data contain about 300,000 distinct CDR3 sequences, about 9.4% of them singletons. Sequencing was performed on PBMCs, taken before TCRalphabeta/CD19-depleted stem cell transplant. The receptors stem from a boy under three years old with acute myeloid leukemia, due to receive a stem cell transplant.

To note about this clonotype: One end of the junction fails to match germline, which may point to a read error. The gene calls are TRBV29-1 and TRBJ2-6, with 7 bases that match TRBD2. CDR3 length: 18 residues. Germline lookup yields CDR1 SQVTM and CDR2 ANQGSEA. In DNA form, the CDR3 reads TGCAGCGTTGAAACCCCAGGCGGGGGTAACTCTGGGGCCAACGTCCCGACTTTC. It is translated as CSVETPGGGNSGANVPTF.

There are many counts of this clonotype. The genes are TRBV15 and TRBJ2-5; 7 bases are shared with TRBD2. Losses at the gene ends were 0 bases for V and 5 bases for J; bases not matched to a gene: 12. From germline, CDR1 is LNHNV and CDR2 YYDKDF (reference sequence). The CDR3 extends over 17 amino acids. This CDR3 reads CATSREMGRVGEETQYF. The CDR3 DNA is TGTGCCACCAGCAGAGAGATGGGGAGGGTTGGGGAGGAGACCCAGTACTTC.

This clonotype appeared once. V is TRBV5-1 and J is TRBJ2-5; D is unresolved. The CDR3 spans 13 residues. Germline CDR1 SGHRS, CDR2 YFSETQ. V lost 1 base and J 3 bases, leaving 7 bases between the germline ends. CDR3 bases: TGCGCCAGCAGCTTGCGGGTAGAAGAGACCCAGTACTTC. Translation: CASSLRVEETQYF.

Ten or more counts support this clonotype. J is TRBJ2-1 and V is TRBV28, with 9 bases fitting TRBD2. CDR3 length: 14 amino acids. After removal of 4 bases from V and 7 bases from J, the junction contained 5 bases not matched to a gene. Germline V gene sequence: CDR1 MDHEN, CDR2 SYDVKM. In nucleotides, the CDR3 is TGTGCCAGCAGTTCCCTAGCGGGGTGGAATGAGCAGTTCTTC. This sequence encodes CASSSLAGWNEQFF.

J is TRBJ1-1 and V is TRBV11-3; a possible D gene is TRBD1 (5 bases). The CDR3 runs 14 residues. With 8 bases removed from V and 4 bases from J, the gap between germline ends came to 17 bases. Germline CDR1 is SGHNT and CDR2 is YENEEA. CDR3: CASFLEGEGTEAFF. The CDR3 DNA is TGTGCCAGCTTCTTAGAAGGGGAAGGCACTGAAGCTTTCTTT.

This clonotype was observed many times. For the CDR3, the DNA is TGTGCCAGCAACCCCGGGACAGGGAAGTTCTTC. It encodes CASNPGTGKFF. This rearrangement joins TRBV12-3 or TRBV12-4 to TRBJ2-1; 9 bases fit TRBD1. There are 11 residues in the CDR3. Trimming removed 7 bases from V and 14 bases from J; junction bases left unmatched: 6.

This clonotype was seen ten or more times. The chain is built from TRBV29-1 and TRBJ1-1, with D possibly matching TRBD1 (6 bases). The V end lost 4 bases, the J end lost 5 bases, and 11 bases lay between the germline ends. The V gene's germline CDR1 is SQVTM and CDR2 ANQGSEA. This CDR3 is built from 12 residues. Here the CDR3 reads CSVATGVTEAFF. In nucleotides, the CDR3 is TGCAGCGTTGCGACAGGCGTTACTGAAGCTTTCTTT.